This T cell receptor (beta chain) was found in a study of cytomegalovirus exposure and HLA in healthy donors. Broader study findings: Cytomegalovirus-associated status was assigned to roughly 160 TCR beta chains.

V lost 3 bases to trimming and J lost 2 bases; unmatched junction nucleotides: 7. From germline, CDR1 is ENHRY and CDR2 SYGVKD. CDR3 length equals 15 residues. Researchers ran the PCR with 60 Vbeta and 13 Jbeta primers. Sequencing was performed with immunoSEQ multiplex PCR; in TCRdb, only in-frame clones are kept and a portion is missing. The data contain over 150,000 clones, 77% of them singletons. With regard to this clone: Its antigen is not known.

This TCR was recovered from a woman aged 55-69 years in good health and CMV-seropositive. Sequencing used PBMCs. The V call is TRBV10-3, the J call TRBJ2-7; TRBD1 matches 7 bases. CDR3 loop: CAISDATGNPYEQYF. The CDR3 DNA follows: TGTGCCATCAGTGACGCGACAGGGAACCCCTACGAGCAGTACTTC.